Each of the 30 T cell receptor beta chains below was sequenced from the same sample in a study of blood T cell repertoires in COVID-19. Method: immunoSEQ multiplex PCR; TCRdb's copy keeps in-frame clones and lacks some. The table shows about 42,000 clones, with roughly nine tenths occurring only once. The material sequenced was peripheral blood. The receptors here all came from a man aged 70-80 years with active COVID-19.

This CDR3 reads CASSVAPSSGNTIYF. CDR3 coding DNA: TGTGCCAGCAGCGTGGCCCCTTCCTCTGGAAACACCATATATTTT. The chain has TRBV9 and TRBJ1-3; D ambiguous. Germline CDR1 reads SGDLS; CDR2 reads YYNGEE. The V end was cut by 2 bases, the J end by 0 bases, with 9 bases between. The CDR3 length is 15 residues.

The chain couples TRBV10-2 to TRBJ2-2; 8 nucleotides align to TRBD1. V lost 11 bases, J lost 4 bases, and 12 bases stayed unmatched. CDR1 and CDR2 (germline): WSHSY, SAAADI. CDR3 length: 15 amino acids. The CDR3 nucleotides read TGCGCCGGATCTCAGACAGGGGTGGGCACCGGGGAGCTGTTTTTT. The encoded protein is CAGSQTGVGTGELFF.

The chain uses TRBV2 and TRBJ1-2, with 10 bases lining up with TRBD1. Per germline, CDR1 SNHLY and CDR2 FYNNEI. The V segment lost 7 bases and the J segment 0 bases; nucleotides outside the gene matches: 5. This CDR3 spans 15 amino acids. CDR3 loop: CASKGQGISNYGYTF. The CDR3 DNA sequence: TGTGCCAGCAAGGGACAGGGGATCTCTAACTATGGCTACACCTTC.

The chain is built from TRBV18 and TRBJ1-3; D is unresolved. V lost 3 bases to trimming and J lost 1 base, with 16 bases between them. The CDR3 sequence is 17 residues long. Germline CDR1 reads KGHSH; CDR2 reads LQKENI. CDR3 protein: CASSPIAPRKSGNTIYF. The CDR3, as DNA: TGTGCCAGCTCACCGATTGCCCCTAGAAAGTCTGGAAACACCATATATTTT.

This clone has only a few counts. V is TRBV7-9 and J is TRBJ2-7; 11 bases line up with TRBD1. In germline, CDR1 is SEHNR, CDR2 FQNEAQ (reference sequence). The CDR3 has 15 residues. The junction had 3 bases not matched to a gene; V was cut back by 2 bases and J by 3 bases. For the CDR3, the DNA is TGTGCCAGCAGCTTAACCGGGACAGGGGGCTACGAGCAGTACTTC. It yields the protein CASSLTGTGGYEQYF. The variable domain in full, completed from reference TRBV7-9 and TRBJ2-7, reads DTGVSQNPRHKITKRGQNVTFRCDPISEHNRLYWYRQTLGQGPEFLTYFQNEAQLEKSRLLSDRFSAERPKGSFSTLEIQRTEQGDSAMYLCASSLTGTGGYEQYFGPGTRLTVT.

CDR3 sequence reads: CASSPAVGANYGYTF. DNA of the CDR3: TGTGCCAGCTCACCGGCTGTAGGGGCTAACTATGGCTACACCTTC. The V gene is TRBV18, the J gene TRBJ1-2; possibly TRBD1 for D (5 bases). Germline-derived CDR1 and CDR2 are KGHSH and LQKENI. Trimming removed 3 bases from V and 0 bases from J, with 11 bases in between. This CDR3 has 15 amino acids. The full variable domain, in which reference TRBV18 and TRBJ1-2 provide the parts outside the CDR3, is NAGVMQNPRHLVRRRGQEARLRCSPMKGHSHVYWYRQLPEEGLKFMVYLQKENIIDESGMPKERFSAEFPKEGPSILRIQQVVRGDSAAYFCASSPAVGANYGYTFGSGTRLTVV.

This chain uses TRBV28 with TRBJ1-3; D unresolved. Trimming pared 1 base from V and 0 bases from J, leaving 7 bases between. CDR3 length: 15 amino acids. The germline CDR1 and CDR2 sequences are MDHEN and SYDVKM. CDR3 sequence reads: CASSLFAGSGNTIYF. In DNA, the CDR3 is TGTGCCAGCAGTTTATTTGCAGGCTCTGGAAACACCATATATTTT.

This clone was recorded once. The chain couples TRBV27 to TRBJ1-2; D gene unclear. Trimming took off 4 bases at V and 5 bases at J, with 11 bases between the two ends. Germline V CDR1 and CDR2: MNHEY, SMNVEV (reference sequence). This CDR3 has 13 residues. CDR3 sequence (DNA): TGTGCCAGCAGTTCCTACGGAGATTATGGCTACACCTTC. Residues: CASSSYGDYGYTF.

This chain joins TRBV1 and TRBJ1-4. TRBV1 is designated a pseudogene. The CDR3 length is 14 residues. CDR3 loop: CTSSPVIVNEKLFF. DNA for the CDR3: TGCACCAGCAGCCCTGTAATTGTTAATGAAAAACTGTTTTTT.

The chain recombines TRBV28 with TRBJ1-4; 8 positions agree with TRBD1. J was trimmed by 0 bases and V by 4 bases; bases with no gene match: 7. Germline CDR1 and CDR2: MDHEN and SYDVKM. This CDR3 contains 17 residues. The CDR3, as DNA: TGTGCCAGCAGTTCCCCTGGACAGGGACCAACTAATGAAAAACTGTTTTTT. The encoded protein is CASSSPGQGPTNEKLFF.

The chain carries TRBV5-4 and TRBJ2-7, with 8 bases matching TRBD2. Germline CDR1 SGHNT, CDR2 YYREEE (reference sequence). V gave up 0 bases and J gave up 4 bases; unmatched junction bases: 6. The CDR3 runs 15 residues. CDR3 in amino acids: CASSLESGSIYEQYF. Written as DNA, the CDR3 is TGTGCCAGCAGCTTGGAGAGCGGGAGTATATACGAGCAGTACTTC.

The chain links TRBV28 to TRBJ1-1; D ambiguous. V lost 5 bases to trimming and J lost 3 bases, with 10 bases between them. Germline V gives CDR1 MDHEN, CDR2 SYDVKM. This CDR3 comprises 13 residues. The CDR3, as DNA: TGTGCCAGCAGTGAGGGCCCCGACACTGAAGCTTTCTTT. Translation gives CASSEGPDTEAFF.

The chain employs TRBV2 and TRBJ1-2, with D perhaps TRBD1 (5 bases). The V end was cut by 0 bases, the J end by 13 bases, with 15 bases between. Germline V gene lookup returns CDR1 SNHLY and CDR2 FYNNEI. This CDR3 region has 13 residues. The CDR3 region is CASSEALTQGLTF. The CDR3 nucleotides are TGTGCCAGCAGTGAAGCGCTTACGCAGGGACTCACCTTC.

V gene TRBV28 combines with J gene TRBJ2-1; perhaps TRBD2 as D (5 bases). The CDR3 has 16 residues. V gave up 3 bases and J gave up 2 bases, with 14 bases separating them. Germline V gene lookup returns CDR1 MDHEN and CDR2 SYDVKM. The CDR3 nucleotides read TGTGCCAGCAGTTTCGAGGGATCAGGCACCTACAATGAGCAGTTCTTC. This sequence encodes CASSFEGSGTYNEQFF.

V gene TRBV6-5 combines with J gene TRBJ2-3; D is possibly TRBD1 (5 bases). Trimming removed 8 bases from V and 2 bases from J, with 14 bases in between. The CDR3 contains 14 residues. Germline lookup yields CDR1 MNHEY and CDR2 SVGAGI. The CDR3 protein is CASSLRTHTDTQYF. The CDR3, as DNA: TGTGCCAGCTCACTGCGGACACACACAGATACGCAGTATTTT.

V gene TRBV28 combines with J gene TRBJ1-2; 10 bases are shared with TRBD1. V gave up 5 bases and J gave up 8 bases; unmatched junction bases: 11. Germline CDR1 and CDR2: MDHEN and SYDVKM. This CDR3 is 15 amino acids long. In nucleotides, the CDR3 is TGTGCCAGCAGTCCCCCGGGACAGGGGAGGAGAGGCTACACCTTC. It yields the protein CASSPPGQGRRGYTF.

This chain joins TRBV23-1 and TRBJ1-1; D gene uncertain. TRBV23-1 is designated an ORF whose function remains uncertain. The length of the CDR3 is 14 residues. Trimming removed 4 bases at V and 6 bases at J, with 15 bases between. Here the CDR3 DNA reads TGCGCCAGCAGTCGATGGCCGTCGGGGTCTGAAGCTTTCTTT. Its translation: CASSRWPSGSEAFF.

The chain uses TRBV4-3 and TRBJ2-1, with 7 bases matching TRBD2. Looked up from germline, CDR1 is LGHNA and CDR2 is YSLEER. This CDR3 has 15 residues. Unmatched junction bases numbered 6, after V lost 3 bases and J lost 4 bases. CDR3 DNA: TGCGCCAGCAGCCAGGGTCTAGCGGATTACAATGAGCAGTTCTTC. The encoded protein is CASSQGLADYNEQFF.

The rearrangement joins TRBV4-1 to TRBJ2-6; a possible D gene is TRBD2 (6 bases). This CDR3 contains 15 residues. V lost 6 bases and J lost 4, with 13 bases in between. Germline V gives CDR1 MGHRA, CDR2 YSYEKL. The DNA for the CDR3 is TGCGCCAGCAGGGGAGGAGGGTACGGGGCCAACGTCCTGACTTTC. Residues: CASRGGGYGANVLTF.

The J gene is TRBJ2-3, the V gene TRBV7-3, with 8 bases identical to TRBD2. The CDR3 totals 15 residues. Per germline, CDR1 SGHTA and CDR2 FQGTGA. Losses at the gene ends were 5 bases for V and 8 bases for J; bases not matched to a gene: 12. CDR3 coding DNA: TGTGCCAGCAGCGGCAGTGGGACTAGGACCGGTACGCAGTATTTT. Protein: CASSGSGTRTGTQYF.

The chain combines TRBV7-8 with TRBJ2-7; 7 positions agree with TRBD1. From germline, CDR1 is SGHVS and CDR2 FQNEAQ. The length of the CDR3 is 18 residues. J gave up 4 bases and V 5 bases, and 20 bases lay outside the gene matches. The CDR3 bases are TGTGCCAGCAGCATAGGACAGGAGGCTAGCTTCCTAGTTTACGAGCAGTACTTC. The encoded protein is CASSIGQEASFLVYEQYF.

The J gene is TRBJ2-2, the V gene TRBV4-2; 8 bases align to TRBD1. The V and J ends lost 1 base and 3 bases, in that order; junction bases with no gene match: 4. The V gene's germline CDR1 is LGHNA and CDR2 YNFKEQ. The CDR3 covers 16 residues. CDR3: CASSQVPGGDTGELFF. In DNA, the CDR3 is TGTGCCAGCAGCCAAGTCCCAGGGGGCGACACCGGGGAGCTGTTTTTT.

The rearrangement joins TRBV6-2 or TRBV6-3 to TRBJ1-1; D is possibly TRBD1 (5 bases). CDR1 and CDR2 from the germline V gene are MNHEY and SVGEGT. Trimming pared 4 bases from V and 6 bases from J, leaving 12 bases between. The CDR3 contains 13 residues. In nucleotides, the CDR3 is TGTGCCAGCAGTTTTAGGGGCCCACCTGAAGCTTTCTTT. It yields the protein CASSFRGPPEAFF.

This clone was seen once. The chain combines TRBV5-1 with TRBJ2-7; 8 bases map to TRBD1. The germline gives CDR1 SGHRS, CDR2 YFSETQ. The CDR3 spans 14 residues. V was pared by 4 bases and J by 2 bases, with 5 bases of the junction left unmatched. The CDR3 sequence is CASSVTGVAYEQYF. DNA for the CDR3: TGCGCCAGCAGCGTGACAGGGGTCGCCTACGAGCAGTACTTC.

J is TRBJ2-1 and V is TRBV19; 8 nucleotides line up with TRBD1. The CDR3 length is 17 residues. After removal of 6 bases from V and 3 bases from J, the junction contained 13 bases not matched to a gene. CDR1 and CDR2 from the germline V gene are LNHDA and SQIVND (reference sequence). The CDR3 here is CASSRNTGGKYYNEQFF. In DNA form, the CDR3 reads TGTGCCAGTAGCCGTAATACAGGGGGGAAATACTACAATGAGCAGTTCTTC. Full variable domain (remainder filled in from reference TRBV19 and TRBJ2-1): DGGITQSPKYLFRKEGQNVTLSCEQNLNHDAMYWYRQDPGQGLRLIYYSQIVNDFQKGDIAEGYSVSREKKESFPLTVTSAQKNPTAFYLCASSRNTGGKYYNEQFFGPGTRLTVL.

This chain uses TRBV6-5 with TRBJ1-2, with a possible D match to TRBD1 (6 bases). The CDR3 covers 14 residues. Per germline, CDR1 MNHEY and CDR2 SVGAGI. With 6 bases removed from V and 3 bases from J, the gap between germline ends came to 14 bases. CDR3 loop: CASRRQVGDYGYTF. The DNA for the CDR3 is TGTGCCAGCAGACGACAGGTGGGGGACTATGGCTACACCTTC.

CDR3 bases: TGCGCCAGCAGCCAAGAGGGACAGGGGGCGTACGAGCAGTACTTC. This translates into CASSQEGQGAYEQYF. This chain uses TRBV4-1 with TRBJ2-7; 12 bases are a match to TRBD1. The CDR3 runs 15 residues. Germline trimming cut 0 bases from V and 4 bases from J; bases unmatched to any gene: 1. Germline CDR1 MGHRA, CDR2 YSYEKL.

The rearrangement joins TRBV11-3 to TRBJ2-3; 9 bases line up with TRBD2. This CDR3 contains 15 residues. The germline gives CDR1 SGHNT, CDR2 YENEEA. The trim removed 6 bases at V and 1 base at J, leaving 5 bases unmatched. CDR3 in DNA: TGTGCCAGCAGTCTAGCGGGATCCGGCACAGATACGCAGTATTTT. Encoded protein: CASSLAGSGTDTQYF.

This clone was found a few times. V and J are TRBV15 and TRBJ2-7; 7 nucleotides line up with TRBD1. V was pared by 3 bases and J by 2 bases, with 1 base of the junction left unmatched. The CDR3 has 13 amino acids. CDR1 and CDR2 from the germline V gene are LNHNV and YYDKDF (reference sequence). The CDR3 reads CATSRGQTYEQYF. The CDR3 DNA sequence: TGTGCCACCAGCAGGGGACAGACCTACGAGCAGTACTTC.

This clone was observed once. The chain uses TRBV18 and TRBJ2-1; TRBD1 might be the D (5 bases). V was shortened by 0 bases and J by 7 bases, with 10 bases between the two germline ends. CDR1 KGHSH and CDR2 LQKENI come from the germline V gene. This CDR3 region has 14 residues. Here the CDR3 reads CASSPPSGMNEQFF. In DNA, the CDR3 is TGTGCCAGCTCACCACCGTCAGGGATGAATGAGCAGTTCTTC.